The source of this T cell receptor (beta chain) is a study of T cell repertoires in cytomegalovirus infection (dated by TCRdb to between 2018 and 2020). Turning to the overall study: The peptide stimulations were aimed at well-studied HLA-B-restricted epitopes as well as recently identified HLA-C-restricted CMV epitopes, whose presentation resists viral immunomodulation. The HLA type of each donor mattered for the analysis, because public TCR beta signatures pointed to carriage of CMV infection along with the matching HLA type. What the work shows at the level of the full study, not this receptor alone: The ex vivo response was dominated by HLA-C-restricted CMV-specific TCR beta clonotypes, which also provided the single most frequent clonotype in two of eight donors. Carriers of CMV infection plus the relevant HLA type were discriminated by the cumulative frequency of public TCR beta family members in the study cohort and in an independent roughly 380-donor cohort.

The germline V gene encodes CDR1 SGHTA and CDR2 FQGNSA. The CDR3, from cysteine to phenylalanine, totals 14 residues. The DNA shown is the 42-base CDR3, in frame from base 1. Germline trimming amounts to 5 bases on V and 1 base on J, with 4 as the count of junction bases outside the gene matches. Data came from an Illumina HiSeq 1500. TCRdb reanalyzed the raw reads on its own, using fastp at Q25 for trimming and MiXCR for clone calling, and kept in-frame beta chains. Each record represents a unique CDR3 protein, reported with the most common genes and DNA among its rows. The sample table records 680,000 or so distinct CDR3 sequences; 30% to 35% of these occur just once. The ten top clones hold roughly 18% of the sample. This clonotype appeared many times. This receptor's antigen is unknown. There are no base qualities to consult, and no much larger clone falls within one base. The treatment or condition label, read with the paper, signifies: in vitro stimulation with specific CMV peptide epitopes to enrich CMV-specific T cells.

The rearrangement combines TRBV7-2 with TRBJ1-1, and TRBD1 aligns with 7 junction nucleotides. Sample: cultured PBMCs, taken from culture after CMV antigen stimulation. This receptor was obtained from a human donor in good health (CMV status not recorded). Some clones in this sample may be carry-over from other donors' samples. In nucleotides, the sequence is TGTGCCAGCAGCGCCCGACAGGGGAACACTGAAGCTTTCTTT. Its protein reads: CASSARQGNTEAFF.